These 18 T cell receptor beta chains share one sample of origin, sequenced in a study of T cells in Graves' hyperthyroidism and ophthalmopathy (dated by TCRdb to 2018 to 2020). The library was produced with multiplex PCR. The sequencer was an Illumina HiSeq 2000. The TCR beta CDR3 regions were amplified from RNA transcripts. The TCR CDR3 was subjected to a first round of RT-PCR using the HTBI primer set and the Qiagen OneStep RT-PCR kit. TCRdb reworked the public reads: Q25 trimming with fastp, MiXCR clone assembly, productive beta chains retained. Every entry covers one CDR3 protein and lists the most common genes and DNA from its rows. This sample comprises 640,000 or so distinct CDR3 sequences, 14% to 15% of them detected only once. Jointly, the top ten make up around 4% of the sample. Specimen: blood. Source of these receptors: a woman between 40 and 55 years old with Graves' ophthalmopathy.

V and J are TRBV7-2 and TRBJ2-5, with 10 bases aligning to TRBD2. V lost 0 bases to trimming and J lost 5 bases; unmatched junction nucleotides: 6. Germline CDR1 reads SGHTA; CDR2 reads FQGNSA. The CDR3 runs 16 residues. The CDR3 DNA follows: TGTGCCAGCAGCTTAGCGGCAGCGGGAGGGGGGGAGACCCAGTACTTC. Its protein product is CASSLAAAGGGETQYF.

The V and J genes are TRBV15 and TRBJ1-5; no reliable D call. V was pared by 5 bases and J by 2 bases, with 19 bases between. The germline V gene has CDR1 LNHNV and CDR2 YYDKDF (reference sequence). There are 17 residues in the CDR3. The CDR3 region has the DNA TGTGCCACCAGCGGGTGGGGAGTAGCGGGTGGCAATCAGCCCCAGCATTTT. This sequence encodes CATSGWGVAGGNQPQHF.

This clonotype was picked up many times. The chain couples TRBV7-2 to TRBJ2-7; the match to TRBD2 covers 12 bases. The ends lost 3 bases at V and 0 bases at J; junction bases unmatched: 9. Germline-derived CDR1 and CDR2 are SGHTA and FQGNSA. CDR3 length equals 18 residues. This CDR3 is CASSFGLAGGLSSYEQYF. The CDR3 nucleotides are TGTGCCAGCAGCTTCGGGCTAGCGGGAGGGCTGAGCTCCTACGAGCAGTACTTC.

There are many counts of this clonotype. This chain joins TRBV5-6 and TRBJ2-6, with D possibly being TRBD1 or TRBD2 (5 bases each). This CDR3 region has 18 residues. The germline CDR1 and CDR2 sequences are SGHDT and YYEEEE. Trimming removed 4 bases from V and 0 bases from J, with 17 bases in between. The CDR3 region has the DNA TGTGCCAGCAGCCCACGGGACGCTTCCTTCTCTGGGGCCAACGTCCTGACTTTC. It is translated as CASSPRDASFSGANVLTF.

This clonotype was found many times. The J gene is TRBJ2-5, the V gene TRBV4-1; TRBD1 agrees at 7 bases. After removal of 2 bases from V and 2 bases from J, the junction contained 5 bases not matched to a gene. CDR1 and CDR2 from the germline V gene are MGHRA and YSYEKL. The CDR3 runs to 15 residues. This chain's CDR3 is CASSQRDSVQETQYF. The CDR3 nucleotides are TGCGCCAGCAGCCAACGGGACAGCGTACAAGAGACCCAGTACTTC.

This clonotype has at least ten counts. The chain is built from TRBV6-1 and TRBJ1-6, with D possibly TRBD1 on 5 matching bases. This CDR3 contains 14 residues. The germline gives CDR1 MNHNS, CDR2 SASEGT. V was clipped by 5 bases and J by 6 bases, with 11 bases between them. The CDR3 sequence: CASSLGPLNSPLHF. In nucleotides, the CDR3 is TGTGCCAGCAGTCTGGGACCGCTTAATTCACCCCTCCACTTT.

This clonotype was seen a few times. The chain is built from TRBV29-1 and TRBJ2-7, with TRBD1 matching 7 bases. From germline, CDR1 is SQVTM and CDR2 ANQGSEA. The J segment lost 2 bases and the V segment lost 5 bases, leaving 6 bases of the junction unmatched. This CDR3 spans 13 amino acids. The CDR3, as DNA: TGCAGCGTTTACCGGACAGGAACCTACGAGCAGTACTTC. Encoded protein: CSVYRTGTYEQYF.

The sample holds many counts of this clonotype. This chain links TRBV7-3 with TRBJ2-2, with TRBD2 as a possible D gene (6 bases). The V end lost 1 base, the J end lost 2 bases, and 11 bases lay between the germline ends. CDR3 length: 16 amino acids. Germline CDR1 reads SGHTA; CDR2 reads FQGTGA. The CDR3: CASSLSGTSNTGELFF. The CDR3 region has the DNA TGTGCCAGCAGCTTAAGTGGGACTTCTAACACCGGGGAGCTGTTTTTT.

This clonotype was seen repeatedly, ten times or more. The V gene is TRBV7-2, the J gene TRBJ2-2; 9 positions agree with TRBD2. J lost 5 bases, V lost 1 base, and 5 bases had no gene match. Germline CDR1 and CDR2: SGHTA and FQGNSA. The CDR3 consists of 16 residues. The CDR3 loop reads CASSLGLAGHTGELFF. The CDR3 DNA reads TGTGCCAGCAGCTTAGGGCTAGCGGGGCATACCGGGGAGCTGTTTTTT.

The chain employs TRBV11-2 and TRBJ2-2, with no clear D. Germline V lookup: CDR1 SGHAT, CDR2 FQNNGV. V lost 6 bases and J lost 0, with 11 bases in between. There are 15 residues in the CDR3. For the CDR3, the DNA is TGTGCCAGCAGACAAGTTAGGCCGAACACCGGGGAGCTGTTTTTT. Amino acids: CASRQVRPNTGELFF.

This clonotype was recorded at least ten times. This chain links TRBV6-2 or TRBV6-3 with TRBJ2-2; D remains ambiguous. V was shortened by 5 bases and J by 5 bases, with 12 bases between the two germline ends. The CDR3 loop spans 14 amino acids. CDR1 and CDR2 from the germline V gene are MNHEY and SVGEGT. The CDR3 nucleotides are TGTGCCAGCAGTAATTCGGAGTTGACCGGGGAGCTGTTTTTT. It is translated as CASSNSELTGELFF.

As regards this clonotype: This clone may be a read error of a much larger clone one base away. This chain links TRBV12-3 or TRBV12-4 with TRBJ2-3, with D possibly matching TRBD2 (5 bases). Trimming left V 1 base short and J 6 bases short, with 14 bases between. The CDR3 totals 15 residues. The CDR3 reads CASSLGRSGGDTQYF. The CDR3 nucleotides are TGTGCCAGCAGTTTAGGGCGGAGCGGCGGGGATACGCAGTATTTT.

The V call is TRBV28, the J call TRBJ1-1; no firm D call. CDR3 size: 14 residues. Germline V gene sequence: CDR1 MDHEN, CDR2 SYDVKM. Deletions cut 5 bases from V and 1 base from J, with 11 bases between. The CDR3 sequence is CASSSIDPNTEAFF. CDR3 bases: TGTGCCAGCAGTAGTATTGACCCGAACACTGAAGCTTTCTTT. Supplemented by reference TRBV28 and TRBJ1-1, the full variable domain reads DVKVTQSSRYLVKRTGEKVFLECVQDMDHENMFWYRQDPGLGLRLIYFSYDVKMKEKGDIPEGYSVSREKKERFSLILESASTNQTSMYLCASSSIDPNTEAFFGQGTRLTVV.

The table lists this clonotype with a few counts. V gene TRBV4-3 combines with J gene TRBJ2-7, with D possibly being TRBD2 (6 bases). V was clipped by 1 base and J by 5 bases, with 15 bases between them. CDR1 and CDR2 (germline): LGHNA, YSLEER. This CDR3 has 15 amino acids. The CDR3 bases are TGCGCCAGCAGCCAAGGGGGGACTGGGTACGACGAGCAGTACTTC. Protein product: CASSQGGTGYDEQYF.

This clonotype has a count of ten or more. The rearrangement joins TRBV20-1 to TRBJ2-7; 11 bases line up with TRBD1. V shed 6 bases and J 6 bases; nucleotides not matched to a gene: 10. CDR3 length: 14 residues. Germline V gives CDR1 DFQATT, CDR2 SNEGSKA (reference sequence). The CDR3 region is CSAAGQGAEREQYF. In DNA form, the CDR3 reads TGCAGTGCGGCTGGACAGGGGGCCGAACGCGAGCAGTACTTC.

This clonotype was detected a few times. The chain combines TRBV18 with TRBJ2-7; the D gene is possibly TRBD2 (5 bases). Germline-derived CDR1 and CDR2 are KGHSH and LQKENI. This CDR3 is 15 amino acids long. Trimming removed 2 bases from V and 1 base from J, with 12 bases in between. For the CDR3, the DNA is TGTGCCAGCTCACCAGGGAGCCCCCTTTCCTACGAGCAGTACTTC. Protein sequence: CASSPGSPLSYEQYF.

For this clonotype: This may be a read error, as it is one base from a much larger clone. V is TRBV6-5 and J is TRBJ2-7, with D unclear. Germline V gene data show CDR1 as MNHEY and CDR2 as SVGAGI. CDR3 length equals 14 residues. V shed 0 bases and J shed 3 bases, with 9 bases lying between them. The CDR3 nucleotides read TGTGCCAGCAGTTACTCCCGGGCCTTCTACGAGCAGTACTTC. Translation gives CASSYSRAFYEQYF.

This clonotype has at least ten counts. This chain uses TRBV6-2 or TRBV6-3 with TRBJ2-2, with 7 bases matching TRBD2. Germline CDR1 is MNHEY and CDR2 is SVGEGT. Trimming removed 4 bases from V and 0 bases from J; junction bases left unmatched: 5. The CDR3 length is 16 residues. The CDR3 loop reads CASSLTSPANTGELFF. In DNA form, the CDR3 reads TGTGCCAGCAGTTTGACTAGCCCGGCGAACACCGGGGAGCTGTTTTTT.